These 29 T cell receptor beta chains originate from one sample sequenced in a study of CD4 T cells in relation to SARS-CoV-2 and coronaviruses (dated by TCRdb to the early 2020s). CD4+ T cells from unexposed donors were collected before the COVID-19 pandemic (2011-2018). After around ten days of culture, CD4+ T cells were isolated with the EasySep CD4+ T cell isolation kit. The antigens of these receptors remain unknown. Library prep was done by the immunoSEQ multiplex PCR assay. TCRdb holds this immuneACCESS table with in-frame rearrangements only. Some clones are missing; in checked studies, unresolved V genes explain under half, and the rest has no known cause. The sample table contains around 16,000 clones; only one count was recorded for roughly four fifths of them. The top ten clonotypes cover 20% to 30% of the sample. Source material: CD4+ T cells from PBMCs, cultured in vitro. The receptors were sampled from a human donor in good health.

This clone occurred a few times. V usage is TRBV13 and J usage is TRBJ2-1, with D hard to call. Germline V gene lookup returns CDR1 PRHDT and CDR2 FYEKMQ (reference sequence). The CDR3 extends over 12 amino acids. V lost 3 bases and J lost 10, with 10 bases in between. The CDR3 sequence is CASSLALGEQFF. In DNA form, the CDR3 reads TGTGCCAGCAGCTTGGCTCTAGGAGAGCAGTTCTTC. Drawing the rest from reference TRBV13 and TRBJ2-1, the complete variable domain is AAGVIQSPRHLIKEKRETATLKCYPIPRHDTVYWYQQGPGQDPQFLISFYEKMQSDKGSIPDRFSAQQFSDYHSELNMSSLELGDSALYFCASSLALGEQFFGPGTRLTVL.

The chain combines TRBV2 with TRBJ2-3; 7 bases fit TRBD1. The CDR3 loop spans 14 amino acids. V dropped 6 bases and J dropped 3; count of bases not matched to a gene: 6. Looked up from germline, CDR1 is SNHLY and CDR2 is FYNNEI. CDR3 sequence (DNA): TGTGCCAGCAGGCCGGCAGGGGGTACAGATACGCAGTATTTT. This sequence encodes CASRPAGGTDTQYF.

This sequence joins TRBV27 and TRBJ2-5, with D possibly being TRBD1 or TRBD2 (5 bases each). Germline values: CDR1 MNHEY, CDR2 SMNVEV (reference sequence). Trimming left V 6 bases short and J 4 bases short, with 18 bases between. This CDR3 contains 15 residues. CDR3 protein: CASSYNPGDAETQYF. Here the CDR3 DNA reads TGTGCCAGCAGCTACAATCCTGGGGACGCAGAGACCCAGTACTTC.

Within the sample, this clone is medium-sized. The J gene is TRBJ2-5, the V gene TRBV5-4, with 11 bases lining up with TRBD1. There are 18 residues in the CDR3. Trimming removed 0 bases from V and 1 base from J; junction bases left unmatched: 8. Germline V CDR1 and CDR2: SGHNT, YYREEE (reference sequence). The CDR3 spells CASSLGPGTGGFQETQYF. The CDR3 bases are TGTGCCAGCAGCTTGGGACCGGGGACAGGGGGTTTCCAAGAGACCCAGTACTTC.

This clone was seen only a few times. The J gene is TRBJ1-1, the V gene TRBV5-1, with TRBD1 as a possible D gene (5 bases). CDR3 size: 15 residues. Looked up from germline, CDR1 is SGHRS and CDR2 is YFSETQ. The germline V and J ends were trimmed by 0 bases and 1 base, with 10 bases remaining between them. The CDR3 protein is CASSLVRGGNTEAFF. In DNA form, the CDR3 reads TGCGCCAGCAGCTTGGTGAGGGGAGGGAACACTGAAGCTTTCTTT.

The genes are TRBV5-4 and TRBJ1-1; weak D call: TRBD1 (6 bases). The CDR3 runs to 14 residues. V lost 4 bases to trimming and J lost 2 bases, with 12 bases between them. Per germline, CDR1 SGHNT and CDR2 YYREEE (reference sequence). As DNA, the CDR3 is TGTGCCAGCAGCCGCCGGGACACAAACACTGAAGCTTTCTTT. Translating it yields CASSRRDTNTEAFF.

The CDR3: CASSEVSAGRDTQYF. The CDR3 region has the DNA TGTGCCAGCAGTGAAGTTTCGGCAGGGCGCGATACGCAGTATTTT. This chain joins TRBV6-1 and TRBJ2-3; tentatively, D is TRBD1 (5 bases). This CDR3 has 15 amino acids. Germline V gives CDR1 MNHNS, CDR2 SASEGT. Trimming took 1 base from V and 6 from J, leaving 14 bases between them.

The chain recombines TRBV15 with TRBJ2-7, with a tentative D call TRBD1 (6 bases). CDR3 length equals 13 residues. The V end lost 9 bases, the J end lost 5 bases, and 17 bases lay between the germline ends. Germline CDR1 LNHNV, CDR2 YYDKDF (reference sequence). The CDR3, as DNA: TGTGCCACGGGGACATCGACTGTCCACGAGCAGTACTTC. Protein product: CATGTSTVHEQYF.

This clone appeared a single time. The chain links TRBV24-1 to TRBJ1-4, with TRBD1 matching over 7 bases. V was pared by 4 bases and J by 4 bases, with 8 bases of the junction left unmatched. Germline V gives CDR1 KGHDR, CDR2 SFDVKD. The CDR3 contains 16 residues. CDR3 nucleotide sequence: TGTGCCACCAGTGAGGGAGACAGGGCGAGTAATGAAAAACTGTTTTTT. This translates into CATSEGDRASNEKLFF.

This clone was recorded once. The J gene is TRBJ2-2, the V gene TRBV7-2; no definite D call. This CDR3 is 14 amino acids long. V was clipped by 3 bases and J by 5 bases, with 10 bases between them. The germline V gene encodes CDR1 SGHTA and CDR2 FQGNSA. The DNA of the CDR3 is TGTGCCAGCAGCTTTGTCTCTCTGACCGGGGAGCTGTTTTTT. Translating it yields CASSFVSLTGELFF.

The gene calls are TRBV4-1 and TRBJ1-4, with a possible D match to TRBD1 (6 bases). V was clipped by 2 bases and J by 5 bases, with 21 bases between them. Germline assignment: CDR1 MGHRA and CDR2 YSYEKL. The CDR3 is 18 amino acids. CDR3 DNA: TGCGCCAGCAGCCAAATAGGGGCAGGGGTTGCGGGGAATGAAAAACTGTTTTTT. Translated, it gives CASSQIGAGVAGNEKLFF.

This sequence joins TRBV19 and TRBJ1-2; 8 bases are shared with TRBD1. With 8 bases clipped from V and 1 base from J, the junction kept 3 bases outside the gene matches. The CDR3 loop spans 13 amino acids. Germline CDR1 and CDR2: LNHDA and SQIVND (reference sequence). The DNA of the CDR3 is TGTGCCAGTGGACAGGGCCATAACTATGGCTACACCTTC. It yields the protein CASGQGHNYGYTF.

V and J are TRBV6-5 and TRBJ1-2; 7 positions agree with TRBD1. The CDR3 spans 14 residues. Germline CDR1 reads MNHEY; CDR2 reads SVGAGI. V was pared by 6 bases and J by 5 bases, with 9 bases of the junction left unmatched. The CDR3 here is CASRVQGGGYGYTF. The CDR3 DNA is TGTGCCAGCAGAGTCCAGGGGGGAGGGTATGGCTACACCTTC.

In this sample, this clone turned up a few times. The chain combines TRBV5-1 with TRBJ2-7; possibly TRBD1 for D (5 bases). Between the trimmed V and J ends, which lost 1 base and 6 bases, there was a span of 8 bases. In germline, CDR1 is SGHRS, CDR2 YFSETQ. CDR3 length equals 12 residues. The CDR3 spells CASSLQGSEQYF. CDR3 bases: TGCGCCAGCAGCTTGCAGGGAAGCGAGCAGTACTTC.

The chain carries TRBV5-4 and TRBJ2-3; 8 positions agree with TRBD1. The V gene's germline CDR1 is SGHNT and CDR2 YYREEE (reference sequence). Trimming at V came to 2 bases and at J to 4 bases, leaving 6 bases not matched to a gene. This CDR3 contains 15 residues. The CDR3 loop reads CASSLGQGASDTQYF. The CDR3 DNA follows: TGTGCCAGCAGCTTAGGTCAGGGGGCGTCAGATACGCAGTATTTT.

The rearrangement uses TRBV20-1 and TRBJ1-2; tentative D call: TRBD1 (5 bases). CDR1 and CDR2 (germline): DFQATT, SNEGSKA (reference sequence). The CDR3 runs 14 residues. The ends were cut back, 3 bases at V and 4 bases at J, with 15 bases in the middle. CDR3 sequence reads: CSASLQDITYGYTF. The DNA of the CDR3 is TGCAGTGCTAGTCTACAGGACATCACCTATGGCTACACCTTC.

The chain employs TRBV7-8 and TRBJ2-1, with 8 bases matching TRBD1. This CDR3 contains 15 residues. Germline V gives CDR1 SGHVS, CDR2 FQNEAQ. V gave up 5 bases and J gave up 8 bases; unmatched junction bases: 11. CDR3: CASSPRTGIGDEQFF. The CDR3 coding sequence is TGTGCCAGCAGCCCTAGGACAGGGATAGGCGATGAGCAGTTCTTC.

This chain uses TRBV15 with TRBJ2-4; D unclear. This CDR3 contains 14 residues. V lost 7 bases and J lost 9, with 19 bases in between. Germline V CDR1 and CDR2: LNHNV, YYDKDF (reference sequence). The CDR3 DNA sequence: TGTGCCACCACCTCTCGAACGGACGCCGGCATTCAGTACTTC. It codes for CATTSRTDAGIQYF. The whole variable domain, remainder taken from reference TRBV15 and TRBJ2-4, is DAMVIQNPRYQVTQFGKPVTLSCSQTLNHNVMYWYQQKSSQAPKLLFHYYDKDFNNEADTPDNFQSRRPNTSFCFLDIRSPGLGDTAMYLCATTSRTDAGIQYFGAGTRLSVL.

The rearrangement links TRBV5-4 to TRBJ2-2; 7 nucleotides align to TRBD1. The CDR3 loop spans 15 amino acids. Germline CDR1 SGHNT, CDR2 YYREEE (reference sequence). The V segment lost 4 bases and the J segment 1 base; nucleotides outside the gene matches: 4. The CDR3 loop is CASSLGQENTGELFF. The CDR3, as DNA: TGTGCCAGCAGCCTTGGACAGGAGAACACCGGGGAGCTGTTTTTT.

The chain links TRBV5-1 to TRBJ1-4; D gene unclear. The CDR3 extends over 13 amino acids. Trimming pared 0 bases from V and 0 bases from J, leaving 0 bases between. The germline V gene has CDR1 SGHRS and CDR2 YFSETQ. DNA for the CDR3: TGCGCCAGCAGCTTGGCAACTAATGAAAAACTGTTTTTT. Translated, it gives CASSLATNEKLFF.

The gene calls are TRBV5-1 and TRBJ2-1; 7 nucleotides line up with TRBD1. The ends lost 2 bases at V and 7 bases at J; junction bases unmatched: 6. The CDR3 has 14 amino acids. From germline, CDR1 is SGHRS and CDR2 YFSETQ. CDR3 amino acids: CASSFGTEQNEQFF. The CDR3 DNA is TGCGCCAGCAGCTTCGGGACAGAGCAAAATGAGCAGTTCTTC.

V and J are TRBV5-5 and TRBJ1-4; 9 bases match TRBD1. Germline CDR1 SGHKS, CDR2 YYEKEE (reference sequence). The CDR3 has 16 residues. V dropped 6 bases and J dropped 7; count of bases not matched to a gene: 13. CDR3 DNA: TGTGCCAGCACCAAACAGGGGGCGCAAAGTGGTGAAAAACTGTTTTTT. Protein: CASTKQGAQSGEKLFF.

The CDR3 sequence is CSASRGSGNTIYF. As DNA, the CDR3 is TGCAGTGCTAGTCGGGGCAGTGGAAACACCATATATTTT. The chain is built from TRBV20-1 and TRBJ1-3, with D perhaps matching TRBD1 (5 bases). This CDR3 spans 13 amino acids. The germline CDR1 and CDR2 sequences are DFQATT and SNEGSKA (reference sequence). V was trimmed by 3 bases and J by 3 bases, leaving 9 bases between them.

Here the CDR3 DNA reads TGTGCCAGCAGTGAAGGGGACGTAAATTCACCCCTCCACTTT. As protein: CASSEGDVNSPLHF. V is TRBV6-1 and J is TRBJ1-6; D possibly corresponds to TRBD1 (5 bases). V lost 1 base to trimming and J lost 7 bases, with 8 bases between them. The CDR3 sequence is 14 residues long. From germline, CDR1 is MNHNS and CDR2 SASEGT.

J is TRBJ2-5 and V is TRBV4-1; D remains unclear. The V end lost 5 bases, the J end lost 1 base, and 11 bases lay between the germline ends. The CDR3 contains 14 residues. Germline CDR1 is MGHRA and CDR2 is YSYEKL. CDR3 in amino acids: CASSFGPIQETQYF. CDR3 coding DNA: TGCGCCAGCAGCTTCGGACCAATCCAAGAGACCCAGTACTTC.

The chain is built from TRBV11-2 and TRBJ2-3; TRBD2 agrees at 7 bases. The CDR3 covers 14 residues. Trimming removed 3 bases from V and 4 bases from J; junction bases left unmatched: 4. The germline gives CDR1 SGHAT, CDR2 FQNNGV. The CDR3 DNA reads as TGTGCCAGCAGCTTCGGACTAGAGGCAGATACGCAGTATTTT. It yields the protein CASSFGLEADTQYF.

The J gene is TRBJ2-1, the V gene TRBV5-4; 7 bases agree with TRBD1. The CDR3 spans 15 residues. The germline V gene has CDR1 SGHNT and CDR2 YYREEE (reference sequence). Trimming at V came to 3 bases and at J to 0 bases, leaving 3 bases not matched to a gene. The CDR3 coding sequence is TGTGCCAGCAGCTCCGGGACAGTCTCCTACAATGAGCAGTTCTTC. Encoded protein: CASSSGTVSYNEQFF.

The V and J genes are TRBV7-9 and TRBJ1-1; D is possibly TRBD1 (6 bases). This CDR3 is built from 15 residues. V was cut by 5 bases and J by 3 bases, with 16 bases left in between. Germline values: CDR1 SEHNR, CDR2 FQNEAQ (reference sequence). CDR3 sequence reads: CASSHSGGGDTEAFF. For the CDR3, the DNA is TGTGCCAGCAGCCACTCGGGAGGGGGAGACACTGAAGCTTTCTTT.

The chain has TRBV28 and TRBJ2-6; the D is unclear. The V gene lost 8 bases and the J gene lost 0 bases, with 8 bases spanning the gap. Germline loops: CDR1 MDHEN, CDR2 SYDVKM. This CDR3 has 14 amino acids. The CDR3 sequence: CASGRFSGANVLTF. The CDR3 DNA follows: TGTGCCAGCGGACGGTTCTCTGGGGCCAACGTCCTGACTTTC. Supplemented by reference TRBV28 and TRBJ2-6, the full variable domain reads DVKVTQSSRYLVKRTGEKVFLECVQDMDHENMFWYRQDPGLGLRLIYFSYDVKMKEKGDIPEGYSVSREKKERFSLILESASTNQTSMYLCASGRFSGANVLTFGAGSRLTVL.